The source of this T cell receptor (beta chain) is a study of T cells after yellow fever vaccination. The wider study: The fractions with low cell numbers were processed using SMART-Seq v4 Ultra Low Input. General study results and limits: At around 96% for CD4 and approximately 89% for CD8, most primary-vaccination clones showed up again after the booster. The secondary response peaked faster, at day 5 versus 15, but was weaker.

This clonotype was counted many times. Its antigen is still unknown. The V gene end was trimmed by 4 bases and the J gene end by 1 base; junction bases not matched to a gene: 0. The CDR3 is 14 amino acids. TCRdb itself ran the 5' RACE reads through MiXCR, one entry per CDR3 protein. The table includes 250,000 or so distinct CDR3 sequences, approximately 3.5% detected once. The sample in question was PBMCs, obtained 15 days after the yellow fever booster vaccination. The origin of this receptor is a man in his late teens or twenties who received the YFV17D yellow fever vaccine. The V and J genes are TRBV12-3 or TRBV12-4 and TRBJ2-3; 9 nucleotides align to TRBD2. CDR3 loop: CASSSSGGTDTQYF. For the CDR3, the DNA is TGTGCCAGCAGTTCTAGCGGGGGCACAGATACGCAGTATTTT.